These 13 T cell receptor beta chains came from one sample sequenced in a study of T cells after yellow fever vaccination. Each CDR3 protein gets one entry after TCRdb re-called the 5' RACE reads with MiXCR. The sample includes 400,000 or so distinct CDR3 sequences, 18% of them seen just once. The sequenced sample was PBMCs, obtained before the yellow fever booster vaccination. The source of these receptors is a man in his late teens or twenties who received the YFV17D yellow fever vaccine.

This sequence joins TRBV6-2 or TRBV6-3 and TRBJ1-5; unclear D gene. V lost 5 bases to trimming and J lost 1 base, with 12 bases between them. The length of the CDR3 is 15 residues. Germline V gene lookup returns CDR1 MNHEY and CDR2 SVGEGT. The CDR3 loop is CASSPGVRSNQPQHF. The CDR3, as DNA: TGTGCCAGCAGTCCGGGCGTGCGGAGCAATCAGCCCCAGCATTTT.

This clonotype was counted many times. The chain's CDR3 is CASSVPSGGRHNEQFF. The CDR3 bases are TGTGCCAGCAGCGTACCTAGCGGGGGGCGACACAATGAGCAGTTCTTC. The chain links TRBV7-9 to TRBJ2-1; 11 bases are shared with TRBD2. The CDR3 extends over 16 amino acids. The trim removed 5 bases at V and 5 bases at J, leaving 8 bases unmatched. Germline CDR1 and CDR2: SEHNR and FQNEAQ (reference sequence).

This clonotype was counted only a few times. The rearrangement links TRBV10-3 to TRBJ1-1; 7 bases map to TRBD1. Germline loops: CDR1 ENHRY, CDR2 SYGVKD. The CDR3 totals 14 residues. V was pared by 4 bases and J by 1 base, with 3 bases of the junction left unmatched. DNA for the CDR3: TGTGCCATCAGTGGACAGGGCGGGAACACTGAAGCTTTCTTT. Translating gives CAISGQGGNTEAFF.

V is TRBV5-1 and J is TRBJ2-7, with 8 bases matching TRBD2. CDR3 length equals 14 residues. Germline V CDR1 and CDR2: SGHRS, YFSETQ. Trimming removed 2 bases from V and 4 bases from J; junction bases left unmatched: 5. The CDR3, as DNA: TGCGCCAGCAGCTTCGATTTAGCGGGATACGAGCAGTACGTC. It yields the protein CASSFDLAGYEQYV.

V usage is TRBV7-3 and J usage is TRBJ2-3; 11 bases line up with TRBD2. CDR1 is SGHTA and CDR2 is FQGTGA in the germline V gene. The length of the CDR3 is 19 residues. With V trimmed by 5 bases and J by 2 bases, 15 bases remained unmatched. The CDR3 DNA follows: TGTGCCAGCAGCCCCCCGGGTAGCGGGGGGGCCCATAACACAGATACGCAGTATTTT. Its translation: CASSPPGSGGAHNTDTQYF.

This clonotype has more than one count but fewer than ten. The chain carries TRBV29-1 and TRBJ2-3; 9 bases align to TRBD2. Germline loops: CDR1 SQVTM, CDR2 ANQGSEA. CDR3 length equals 14 residues. Unmatched junction bases numbered 8, after V lost 5 bases and J lost 5 bases. DNA of the CDR3: TGCAGCGTTATACCTAGCGGGGCCGGAGATACGCAGTATTTT. Its translation: CSVIPSGAGDTQYF.

This clonotype has a count of ten or more. This chain joins TRBV28 and TRBJ2-3, with D uncertain. The germline gives CDR1 MDHEN, CDR2 SYDVKM. V was cut by 7 bases and J by 5 bases, with 13 bases left in between. The CDR3 is 13 amino acids. The CDR3 DNA is TGTGCCAGCACCCCACCGGGCCGAGATACGCAGTATTTT. This sequence encodes CASTPPGRDTQYF.

This sequence joins TRBV7-2 and TRBJ1-6; 10 nucleotides agree with TRBD1. CDR1 is SGHTA, CDR2 FQGNSA, per germline. The ends lost 3 bases at V and 14 bases at J; junction bases unmatched: 4. The CDR3 length is 13 residues. CDR3 amino acids: CASSFGTGETLHF. CDR3 coding DNA: TGTGCCAGCAGCTTCGGGACAGGGGAAACCCTCCACTTT.

Only a few counts were recorded for this clonotype. This chain links TRBV4-3 with TRBJ2-5; D gene unclear. Trimming took off 1 base at V and 5 bases at J, with 11 bases between the two ends. The CDR3 is 14 residues long. The germline V gene has CDR1 LGHNA and CDR2 YSLEER. For the CDR3, the DNA is TGCGCCAGCAGCCAAGTCGGGCGGACGGAGACCCAGTACTTC. Encoded protein: CASSQVGRTETQYF.

This rearrangement joins TRBV3-1 to TRBJ2-1; D unclear. The CDR3 spans 16 residues. CDR1 and CDR2 from the germline V gene are LGHDT and YNNKEL (reference sequence). Deletions cut 1 base from V and 2 bases from J, with 12 bases between. The CDR3 region has the DNA TGTGCCAGCAGCCAAGGGTCGGTATCCGCCTACAATGAGCAGTTCTTC. Protein: CASSQGSVSAYNEQFF.

The chain joins TRBV5-1 to TRBJ2-5, with D possibly being TRBD2 (5 bases). Between the trimmed V and J ends, which lost 7 bases and 2 bases, there was a span of 18 bases. CDR1 and CDR2 from the germline V gene are SGHRS and YFSETQ. The CDR3 extends over 15 amino acids. This CDR3 is CASFGQPSTQETQYF. CDR3 nucleotide sequence: TGCGCCAGCTTCGGCCAGCCTAGCACACAAGAGACCCAGTACTTC. Based on the CDR3 plus reference TRBV5-1 and TRBJ2-5, the full variable domain is KAGVTQTPRYLIKTRGQQVTLSCSPISGHRSVSWYQQTPGQGLQFLFEYFSETQRNKGNFPGRFSGRQFSNSRSEMNVSTLELGDSALYLCASFGQPSTQETQYFGPGTRLLVL.

The V gene is TRBV15, the J gene TRBJ2-1, with D uncertain. This CDR3 region has 13 residues. Germline V gives CDR1 LNHNV, CDR2 YYDKDF (reference sequence). V lost 0 bases and J lost 9, with 9 bases in between. CDR3 DNA sequence: TGTGCCACCAGCAGAGATCCGACGGGTGAGCAGTTCTTC. Translating it yields CATSRDPTGEQFF.

The chain links TRBV6-5 to TRBJ2-7; D is possibly TRBD1 (6 bases). Germline V gene sequence: CDR1 MNHEY, CDR2 SVGAGI. V lost 0 bases to trimming and J lost 6 bases, with 9 bases between them. The CDR3 has 13 residues. The chain's CDR3 is CASSYSTGSEQYV. CDR3 in DNA: TGTGCCAGCAGTTACTCTACAGGGAGCGAGCAGTACGTC.